The rows below give T cell receptor beta chains drawn from one sample of a study of shared clonotypes between healthy human individuals. Profiling relied on immunoSEQ multiplex PCR, and the TCRdb table lists in-frame clones only, not all of them. The sample lists 1,400,000 or so clones, less than 99% occurring once. Sequenced input: naive CD4+ T cells sorted from blood. The receptors shown here come from a man aged 25 to 45 in good health. The CDR3 runs from the conserved cysteine through the conserved F or W. D genes are given only for firm matches. Clone size is stated in some rows and not others, as once, few, many or a class when expanded.

CDR3 DNA | CDR3 protein | clone size | J gene | V gene | D gene
TGCGCCAGCAGCTTGGAAGGTAGCTCCTACAATGAGCAGTTCTTC | CASSLEGSSYNEQFF | NA | TRBJ2-1 | TRBV5-1 | NA
TGCACCAGCAGCCACCCGAAGAGTTCTAGCGTCACCTACGAGCAGTACTTC | CTSSHPKSSSVTYEQYF | once | TRBJ2-7 | TRBV1 | NA
TGCGCCAGCAGCCAAGGCCCAGGGGGCTCAAATGAGCAGTTCTTC | CASSQGPGGSNEQFF | NA | TRBJ2-1 | TRBV4-3 | TRBD1
TGTGCCAGCAGCTTTACGGGACAGGGGGGCAATGAGCAGTTCTTC | CASSFTGQGGNEQFF | NA | TRBJ2-1 | TRBV11-2 | TRBD1
TGCGCCAGCAGCTTGTCCGGGATGGGAGAGACCCAGTACTTC | CASSLSGMGETQYF | once | TRBJ2-5 | TRBV5-1 | NA
TGTGCCACCAGCAGAGAGGGCTATGGCTACACCTTC | CATSREGYGYTF | NA | TRBJ1-2 | TRBV15 | NA
TGTGCCAGCAGCTTATGGCTAGCGGGATCAGATACGCAGTATTTT | CASSLWLAGSDTQYF | NA | TRBJ2-3 | TRBV7-3 | TRBD2
TGTGCCAGCAGCTCGGCCGTGGACTCGGCCTCTGGAAACACCATATATTTT | CASSSAVDSASGNTIYF | NA | TRBJ1-3 | TRBV7-9 | NA
TGTGCCAGCAGTGACCTTAGTGATACGCAGTATTTT | CASSDLSDTQYF | NA | TRBJ2-3 | TRBV6-5 | NA
TGCGCCAGCAGCCAAGATATAGGGCGACGGGGGACCCAGTACTTC | CASSQDIGRRGTQYF | NA | TRBJ2-5 | TRBV4-3 | NA
TGTGCCTGGAGTGGCAACAGGGGAATGAACACTGAAGCTTTCTTT | CAWSGNRGMNTEAFF | NA | TRBJ1-1 | TRBV30 | TRBD1
TGTGCCAGCAGCCCACGAGACCCAGGACAGCCCCAGCATTTT | CASSPRDPGQPQHF | NA | TRBJ1-5 | TRBV6-5 | NA
TGTGCCAGCTCACTCTTGGCGGGATCTGGGACAGATACGCAGTATTTT | CASSLLAGSGTDTQYF | NA | TRBJ2-3 | TRBV18 | NA
TGTGCCAGCAGGACTCGGGTAGCAATTCGCACTGAAGCTTTCTTT | CASRTRVAIRTEAFF | NA | TRBJ1-1 | TRBV21-1 | NA
TGTGCCACCAGCAGGCAGACGGTAGCTAACTATGGCTACACCTTC | CATSRQTVANYGYTF | NA | TRBJ1-2 | TRBV15 | NA
TGTGCCAGCAGCCACTACTCCGGGGAGCTGTTTTTT | CASSHYSGELFF | NA | TRBJ2-2 | TRBV28 | NA
TGTGCCAGCAGTGAGGACGTGTGGGAGACCCAGTACTTC | CASSEDVWETQYF | NA | TRBJ2-5 | TRBV6-1 | NA
TGTGCCAGCACCCTGACAGGGGGGGATCAGCCCCAGCATTTT | CASTLTGGDQPQHF | NA | TRBJ1-5 | TRBV2 | TRBD1
TGTGCCAGCCAACGGCTACCCTTGACAGTTAACTATGGCTACACCTTC | CASQRLPLTVNYGYTF | NA | TRBJ1-2 | TRBV7-9 | NA
TGCGCCAGCAGCGGGGGACTAGCGGGAGCAAGCTCCTACAATGAGCAGTTCTTC | CASSGGLAGASSYNEQFF | once | TRBJ2-1 | TRBV5-1 | TRBD2
TGTGCCAGCAGTGTTAGCGGGCTCGCCTACTTC | CASSVSGLAYF | once | TRBJ2-7 | TRBV28 | TRBD2
TGTGCCAGCAGTGTCCTCGGAAACACAGATACGCAGTATTTT | CASSVLGNTDTQYF | NA | TRBJ2-3 | TRBV25-1 | NA
TGTGCCAGCAGCTTATGGGGCATGAACACTGAAGCTTTCTTT | CASSLWGMNTEAFF | NA | TRBJ1-1 | TRBV7-2 | NA
TGTGCCAGCAGCTTGGCCGACGGACGCGCGAACACCGGGGAGCTGTTTTTT | CASSLADGRANTGELFF | NA | TRBJ2-2 | TRBV5-4 | NA
TGCAGCGTTGAAGATAAAGGGGTCTACGAGCAGTACTTC | CSVEDKGVYEQYF | NA | TRBJ2-7 | TRBV29-1 | NA
TGTGCCAGCAGCTTAATCCCTAGTACGGATGAGCAGTTCTTC | CASSLIPSTDEQFF | once | TRBJ2-1 | TRBV11-2 | NA
TGTGCCAGCAGCGTAGAGTCGGGGCTGGAGTACACCATATATTTT | CASSVESGLEYTIYF | NA | TRBJ1-3 | TRBV9 | NA
TGTGCCAGCAGTTTAGGGACAGGTCACAATCAGCCCCAGCATTTT | CASSLGTGHNQPQHF | NA | TRBJ1-5 | TRBV28 | TRBD1
TGCGCCAGCAGTGGAGGGGGACAAGAGACCCAGTACTTC | CASSGGGQETQYF | NA | TRBJ2-5 | TRBV10-1 | NA
TGTGCCAGCAGCGTAGAGGTTCGGGAGACCCAGTACTTC | CASSVEVRETQYF | NA | TRBJ2-5 | TRBV9 | NA
TGTGCCAGCAGCGTAGAGGGCCACTACAATGAGCAGTTCTTC | CASSVEGHYNEQFF | NA | TRBJ2-1 | TRBV9 | NA
TGTGCCTGGAGTGTGGTTAGCGGGAGCACAGATACGCAGTATTTT | CAWSVVSGSTDTQYF | NA | TRBJ2-3 | TRBV30 | TRBD2
TGCAGCGTTGCCAGGGATAGCAATCAGCCCCAGCATTTT | CSVARDSNQPQHF | NA | TRBJ1-5 | TRBV29-1 | NA
TGTGCCAGTATGGGGTGGAGGGCAGTGGGCAATCAGCCCCAGCATTTT | CASMGWRAVGNQPQHF | NA | TRBJ1-5 | TRBV19 | NA
TGCGCCAGCAGGCAACCGAATGAAAAACTGTTTTTT | CASRQPNEKLFF | NA | TRBJ1-4 | TRBV5-1 | NA
TGTGCCAGCAGTCAATCGGGGGTTGCTAATGAAAAACTGTTTTTT | CASSQSGVANEKLFF | NA | TRBJ1-4 | TRBV6-5 | NA
TGTGCCAGCAGCTCCCCAGGGGCAGGGCAAGAGACCCAGTACTTC | CASSSPGAGQETQYF | NA | TRBJ2-5 | TRBV7-2 | NA
TGTGCCAGCAGTTCTCGGGAATTGAGAGAAGCTTTCTTT | CASSSRELREAFF | NA | TRBJ1-1 | TRBV28 | NA
TGTGCCAGCTCACCAAGCGGGACGGAAGAGACCCAGTACTTC | CASSPSGTEETQYF | once | TRBJ2-5 | TRBV18 | TRBD2
TGCAGCGTACGGGGGGCGAACACTGAAGCTTTCTTT | CSVRGANTEAFF | once | TRBJ1-1 | TRBV29-1 | NA
TGTGCCTGGAGTGGGGGGCTACCTCCCTACAATGAGCAGTTCTTC | CAWSGGLPPYNEQFF | NA | TRBJ2-1 | TRBV30 | NA
TGTGCCAGCAGTGATGTGGCGGGAGGAGGGCTGGGTCCCGGGGAGCTGTTTTTT | CASSDVAGGGLGPGELFF | NA | TRBJ2-2 | TRBV6-1 | TRBD2
TGTGCCAGCAGCTTAGGGACCGGAATGGACTATGGCTACACCTTC | CASSLGTGMDYGYTF | NA | TRBJ1-2 | TRBV7-6 | NA
TGTGCCTGGAGTTTTCAGGTCTCCTACAATGAGCAGTTCTTC | CAWSFQVSYNEQFF | once | TRBJ2-1 | TRBV30 | NA
TGTGCCAGCTCACCGGGCCCAAAAGAGACCCAGTACTTC | CASSPGPKETQYF | NA | TRBJ2-5 | TRBV18 | NA
TGTGCCAGCAGCCGGAACAGGGATCTATACGAGCAGTACTTC | CASSRNRDLYEQYF | NA | TRBJ2-7 | TRBV11-2 | NA
TGTGCCAGCAGCTCTATAGTGGACAGGAGGACCTCCTACGAGCAGTACTTC | CASSSIVDRRTSYEQYF | NA | TRBJ2-7 | TRBV11-1 | TRBD1
TGTGCCAGCAGTTCGACTAGGGGGACCCAGTACTTC | CASSSTRGTQYF | NA | TRBJ2-5 | TRBV27 | NA
TGTGCCAGCAGCGAAACCAACAGGGGTCCTAACTATGGCTACACCTTC | CASSETNRGPNYGYTF | NA | TRBJ1-2 | TRBV7-9 | TRBD1
TGCAGCGTGGAGGGAGTGGTAGTTAATGAGCAGTTCTTC | CSVEGVVVNEQFF | NA | TRBJ2-1 | TRBV29-1 | NA